The T cell receptor beta chain described here comes from a study of T cells in Graves' hyperthyroidism and ophthalmopathy. CDR3 size: 12 residues. V was pared by 8 bases and J by 6 bases, with 4 bases of the junction left unmatched. CDR1 and CDR2 (germline): MGHDK, SYGVNS. TCR beta CDR3 region amplification was performed from RNA transcripts. TCR CDR3 regions were first amplified by RT-PCR with HTBI primers. TCRdb independently ran MiXCR on the multiplex PCR reads; one entry per CDR3 protein. The data show about 540,000 distinct CDR3 sequences, with about 43% seen just once and roughly 8.2% held by the top ten.

The chain employs TRBV25-1 and TRBJ1-2; 9 nucleotides align to TRBD1. This receptor was taken from a woman aged 18 to 35 with Graves' hyperthyroidism. Sample: peripheral blood or thyroid tissue (not recorded which). The CDR3 sequence: CASAQGADGYTF. The DNA for the CDR3 is TGTGCCAGCGCACAGGGGGCTGATGGCTACACCTTC.